What follows are 21 T cell receptor beta chains derived from one specimen sequenced in a study of identical twins (dated by TCRdb to 2016 to 2018). The library was prepared using 5' RACE. The listed sequencing device is Illumina HiSeq 2000. TCRdb reprocessing: public reads trimmed at Q25 with fastp, clones called with MiXCR, in-frame beta chains kept. Each entry is one CDR3 protein sequence, shown with its most common DNA and genes. The sample data list over 200,000 distinct CDR3 sequences, and 6% to 7% of these were observed just once. The leading ten clones occupy less than 15% of the sample. The sample was also reused in another study, on T cells expressing NK-cell markers.

Material for sequencing was CD8+ T cells sorted from blood. The receptors derive from a young woman in good health.

The sample holds many counts of this clonotype. This chain joins TRBV6-5 and TRBJ2-1; the D is unclear. The CDR3 totals 13 residues. Germline CDR1 and CDR2: MNHEY and SVGAGI. Trimming took 2 bases from V and 6 from J, leaving 8 bases between them. The CDR3 spells CASSYGVFNEQFF. For the CDR3, the DNA is TGTGCCAGCAGTTACGGGGTCTTCAATGAGCAGTTCTTC.

V gene TRBV6-2 or TRBV6-3 combines with J gene TRBJ2-7, with 9 bases that match TRBD2. Unmatched junction bases numbered 8, after V lost 2 bases and J lost 6 bases. This CDR3 has 15 amino acids. Germline CDR1 reads MNHEY; CDR2 reads SVGEGT. The CDR3 reads CASSYSGRSSGEQYF. In DNA form, the CDR3 reads TGTGCCAGCAGTTACAGCGGGAGGAGCTCAGGCGAGCAGTACTTC.

The chain recombines TRBV6-5 with TRBJ2-3; D uncertain. Looked up from germline, CDR1 is MNHEY and CDR2 is SVGAGI. Trimming left V 0 bases short and J 4 bases short, with 11 bases between. The CDR3 spans 15 residues. DNA of the CDR3: TGTGCCAGCAGTTACTCCGGCGGTCGGCCAGATACGCAGTATTTT. This sequence encodes CASSYSGGRPDTQYF.

This clonotype was counted many times. The gene calls are TRBV4-3 and TRBJ2-1; D is perhaps TRBD1 or TRBD2 (5 bases each). Germline CDR1 is LGHNA and CDR2 is YSLEER. This CDR3 is 17 amino acids long. V was shortened by 0 bases and J by 2 bases, with 14 bases between the two germline ends. CDR3 in DNA: TGCGCCAGCAGCCAAGATTCATTCGGGACGGCCTACAATGAGCAGTTCTTC. Translating it yields CASSQDSFGTAYNEQFF.

This clonotype occurred many times. V usage is TRBV20-1 and J usage is TRBJ2-7; D is tentatively TRBD1 or TRBD2 (5 bases each). The V end lost 3 bases, the J end lost 4 bases, and 16 bases lay between the germline ends. CDR3 length equals 14 residues. From germline, CDR1 is DFQATT and CDR2 SNEGSKA (reference sequence). The CDR3 loop reads CSARGEALNYEQYF. DNA for the CDR3: TGCAGTGCTAGGGGGGAAGCCCTTAATTACGAGCAGTACTTC.

This chain joins TRBV30 and TRBJ1-4, with 7 bases that match TRBD1. J gave up 8 bases and V 6 bases, and 9 bases lay outside the gene matches. CDR1 and CDR2 (germline): GTSNPN, SVGIG (reference sequence). CDR3 size: 13 residues. CDR3 residues: CACSGTVVEKLFF. The DNA for the CDR3 is TGTGCCTGTTCCGGGACAGTGGTCGAAAAACTGTTTTTT.

This clonotype has a handful of counts. The chain has TRBV5-1 and TRBJ2-7; D is unresolved. Germline CDR1 and CDR2: SGHRS and YFSETQ. Trimming took 7 bases from V and 7 from J, leaving 12 bases between them. There are 11 residues in the CDR3. The DNA of the CDR3 is TGCGCCAGCGTATATGGTGGTGAGCAGTACTTC. Protein product: CASVYGGEQYF.

This clonotype was detected only a few times. The J gene is TRBJ2-5, the V gene TRBV18, with 8 bases identical to TRBD1. The J segment lost 5 bases and the V segment lost 0 bases, leaving 5 bases of the junction unmatched. This CDR3 is 15 amino acids long. Germline values: CDR1 KGHSH, CDR2 LQKENI. In nucleotides, the CDR3 is TGTGCCAGCTCACCACCGACAGGGGAAGTGGAGACCCAGTACTTC. Translating gives CASSPPTGEVETQYF.

There are a few counts of this clonotype. The chain links TRBV6-1 to TRBJ2-1; 9 positions match TRBD2. Germline CDR1 reads MNHNS; CDR2 reads SASEGT. There are 14 residues in the CDR3. The ends lost 6 bases at V and 7 bases at J; junction bases unmatched: 7. CDR3: CASSPLTSGNEQFF. CDR3 nucleotides: TGTGCCAGCAGCCCCCTGACTAGCGGAAATGAGCAGTTCTTC.

This clonotype was found many times. The gene calls are TRBV7-8 and TRBJ2-3, with D hard to call. Germline V gives CDR1 SGHVS, CDR2 FQNEAQ. Between the trimmed V and J ends, which lost 5 bases and 6 bases, there was a span of 18 bases. The length of the CDR3 is 15 residues. For the CDR3, the DNA is TGTGCCAGCAGCGGAAGACCCAATCAATTGGATACGCAGTATTTT. Its protein product is CASSGRPNQLDTQYF.

The chain has TRBV7-6 and TRBJ1-4; D unresolved. Trimming pared 1 base from V and 7 bases from J, leaving 7 bases between. The CDR3 spans 13 residues. From germline, CDR1 is SGHVS and CDR2 FNYEAQ. CDR3 nucleotides: TGTGCCAGCAGCTTAGGGGTGGTTGAAAAACTGTTTTTT. It yields the protein CASSLGVVEKLFF.

This chain joins TRBV7-2 and TRBJ1-1; TRBD1 is a possible D gene (5 bases). In germline, CDR1 is SGHTA, CDR2 FQGNSA. V lost 5 bases to trimming and J lost 7 bases, with 17 bases between them. This CDR3 is built from 14 residues. The CDR3 bases are TGTGCCAGCAGCCCTGAGGTCAGGGTAATTGAAGCTTTCTTT. This translates into CASSPEVRVIEAFF. Based on the CDR3 plus reference TRBV7-2 and TRBJ1-1, the full variable domain is GAGVSQSPSNKVTEKGKDVELRCDPISGHTALYWYRQSLGQGLEFLIYFQGNSAPDKSGLPSDRFSAERTGGSVSTLTIQRTQQEDSAVYLCASSPEVRVIEAFFGQGTRLTVV.

The rearrangement links TRBV15 to TRBJ1-4; 7 nucleotides align to TRBD1. Germline V gene sequence: CDR1 LNHNV, CDR2 YYDKDF (reference sequence). The trim removed 4 bases at V and 0 bases at J, leaving 11 bases unmatched. The CDR3 is made up of 18 amino acids. The CDR3 sequence is CATSTLFDRDATNEKLFF. Written as DNA, the CDR3 is TGTGCCACCAGCACCCTCTTCGACAGGGACGCAACTAATGAAAAACTGTTTTTT. Full variable domain (missing parts from reference TRBV15 and TRBJ1-4): DAMVIQNPRYQVTQFGKPVTLSCSQTLNHNVMYWYQQKSSQAPKLLFHYYDKDFNNEADTPDNFQSRRPNTSFCFLDIRSPGLGDTAMYLCATSTLFDRDATNEKLFFGSGTQLSVL.

The chain uses TRBV27 and TRBJ2-1; D might be TRBD1 or TRBD2, each matching 5 bases. The V end lost 5 bases, the J end lost 5 bases, and 13 bases lay between the germline ends. The CDR3 extends over 14 amino acids. Looked up from germline, CDR1 is MNHEY and CDR2 is SMNVEV (reference sequence). The CDR3 protein is CASSPGTLNNEQFF. CDR3 nucleotides: TGTGCCAGCAGTCCCGGGACCCTTAACAATGAGCAGTTCTTC.

This clonotype was counted many times. This sequence joins TRBV7-9 and TRBJ1-2; D not resolved. The CDR3 has 14 amino acids. The V gene's germline CDR1 is SEHNR and CDR2 FQNEAQ (reference sequence). V was trimmed by 6 bases and J by 2 bases, leaving 13 bases between them. This CDR3 is CASRQIRENYGYTF. In DNA, the CDR3 is TGTGCCAGCAGACAAATAAGGGAGAACTATGGCTACACCTTC.

This clonotype was counted ten times or more. This chain joins TRBV2 and TRBJ2-1; 14 nucleotides align to TRBD2. Germline V gives CDR1 SNHLY, CDR2 FYNNEI. V lost 7 bases and J lost 1; bases outside the gene matches: 6. The CDR3 loop spans 17 amino acids. The CDR3 nucleotides are TGTGCCAGCAAAATCGGACTAGCGGGGGGTTCCTACAATGAGCAGTTCTTC. Protein sequence: CASKIGLAGGSYNEQFF. The variable domain in full, completed from reference TRBV2 and TRBJ2-1, reads EPEVTQTPSHQVTQMGQEVILRCVPISNHLYFYWYRQILGQKVEFLVSFYNNEISEKSEIFDDQFSVERPDGSNFTLKIRSTKLEDSAMYFCASKIGLAGGSYNEQFFGPGTRLTVL.

The CDR3 protein is CSVGLTSGIYEQYF. The CDR3 DNA reads TGCAGCGTTGGCCTAACTAGCGGGATTTACGAGCAGTACTTC. This chain uses TRBV29-1 with TRBJ2-7; TRBD2 matches at 10 bases. Germline CDR1 reads SQVTM; CDR2 reads ANQGSEA. J gave up 4 bases and V 4 bases, and 7 bases lay outside the gene matches. This CDR3 contains 14 residues.

The chain recombines TRBV10-1 with TRBJ1-5; D is possibly TRBD1 (6 bases). CDR1 is WNHNN and CDR2 is SYGVQD in the germline V gene (reference sequence). This CDR3 is 17 amino acids long. The V gene lost 4 bases and the J gene lost 3 bases, with 19 bases spanning the gap. This CDR3 reads CASSASKDRTNNQPQHF. The CDR3 bases are TGCGCCAGCAGTGCCTCCAAAGACAGGACCAACAATCAGCCCCAGCATTTT.

This chain uses TRBV12-5 with TRBJ1-1; 8 bases align to TRBD1. Germline CDR1 reads LGHNT; CDR2 reads FRNRAP. This CDR3 spans 14 amino acids. V lost 5 bases to trimming and J lost 5 bases; unmatched junction nucleotides: 7. The CDR3 region has the DNA TGTGCTAGTGGTCATGGACAGGGCGGAACTGAAGCTTTCTTT. Amino acids: CASGHGQGGTEAFF.

This clonotype was detected only a few times. The V gene is TRBV12-3 or TRBV12-4, the J gene TRBJ1-1; D gene unclear. The CDR3 has 13 amino acids. V lost 5 bases and J lost 5, with 12 bases in between. The DNA for the CDR3 is TGTGCCAGCAGTGAAACCAGGTGGACTGAAGCTTTCTTT. It specifies CASSETRWTEAFF.

This clonotype has a count of ten or more. This sequence joins TRBV9 and TRBJ2-2; D remains ambiguous. Trimming stripped 0 bases from V and 7 bases from J, with 13 bases between. The CDR3 spans 15 residues. The germline V gene has CDR1 SGDLS and CDR2 YYNGEE. CDR3 bases: TGTGCCAGCAGCGTAGGGTCACTGTCTGTCGGGGAGCTGTTTTTT. It codes for CASSVGSLSVGELFF.